The clone carrying this T cell receptor (beta chain) showed up just once. Mouse gene names and germline throughout. The read ends 1 residue shy of where the CDR3 ends; the end is completed using the germline J gene. These data originate in a study of tissue T cells after allogeneic stem cell transplantation. Clones were sequenced by immunoSEQ multiplex PCR, and TCRdb holds only the in-frame ones, with some missing. The table has 7,500 to 8,500 clones, under 55% seen once. The CDR3 spans 13 residues. As for time point: mouse harvest day 7 after allogeneic transplant. Mouse grafts combined 10^7 T-cell-depleted bone marrow cells with 10^6 splenic CD5+ T cells.

V gene TRBV22 combines with J gene TRBJ2-7; the tabulated D call, TRBD1, remains unverified against the DNA. TRBV22 is tagged as a pseudogene. Sequenced input: gut tissue. The source is a female BALB/c mouse given C57BL/6 T cells with graft-versus-host disease after an allogeneic hematopoietic cell transplant. The part of the CDR3 DNA that was read is TGTGCCAGCAGTTGGGACAGGGGGCGGGAACAGTAC. Its protein product is CASSWDRGREQY. The complete CDR3 sequence is CASSWDRGREQYF.